This TCR beta chain was sequenced for a study of PD-L1 blockade in urothelial cancer listed by TCRdb under 2017. At the level of the whole study: Therapy was started around 2014 for all patients, and atezolizumab 1,200 mg was administered intravenously every 3 weeks. Durable clinical benefit was defined as progression-free survival longer than 6 months, and TCR features were also tested against progression-free and overall survival. Patients had an ECOG performance status of 0 or 1 and had received between 0 and 3 prior chemotherapy regimens. The study, an exploratory multi-omic analysis, examined somatic, immune and clinical correlates of response to PD-L1 blockade with atezolizumab in urothelial cancer. A median of approximately 140,000 T cells and fewer than 85,000 unique TCRs was obtained from blood samples, and a median clonality of approximately 0.08 was observed. In the same patients, pretreatment tumors underwent whole exome sequencing and RNA sequencing in addition to TCR sequencing. Durable clinical benefit was achieved by nine patients and was not achieved by 20 patients. Blood samples were analyzed 3 weeks after the start of treatment (second dose) and 6 weeks after the start of treatment. Pretreatment tumor samples, along with matched peripheral blood serially collected before and after atezolizumab treatment, were subjected to TCR sequencing. Twenty-nine patients had pretreatment blood TCR-seq, about 25 had at least one posttreatment blood collection, and about 25 had tumor TCR-seq. About 85% of the roughly 29 patients were identified as males with urothelial cancer of bladder origin, and a prior smoking history was reported by 18 of 29 patients. Study-wide findings and limitations: Because the sample size was small (n ≈ 30) and many of the analyses were exploratory, the results are meant to be hypothesis-generating. Greater expansion of tumor-associated TCR clones in peripheral blood 3 weeks after the start of treatment was observed in patients with durable benefit (n of about 20, p = 0.022). Improved progression-free and overall survival was associated with having pretreatment peripheral blood TCR clonality below the median.

Comment on this clone: Its antigen is currently not known. Within one base of it there is no much larger clone, and no base qualities were kept.

Trimming leaves V shorter by 3 bases and J shorter by 0 bases, with the junction holding 7 bases beyond the gene matches. CDR1 and CDR2 are read off the germline V gene as SGDLS and YYNGEE. Including cysteine and phenylalanine, the CDR3 has 16 amino acids. Only the CDR3 DNA is retained, 48 bases long and in frame from the first base. To estimate absolute template abundance from read counts, synthetic TCR analog templates were spiked into each PCR. The immunoSEQ assay was used to amplify TCRbeta CDR3 regions from genomic DNA with bias-controlled V and J gene primers. Rearranged TCRbeta segments were sequenced at approximately 20X coverage. Processing in the source paper ran as follows. Sequencing errors were corrected by clustering, and CDR3s were annotated against IMGT so that V, D and J genes could be assigned. Out-of-frame and stop-codon sequences were excluded, and only productive TCRbeta rearrangements were used in downstream analyses. Clonality was calculated as one minus the Shannon entropy normalized by the log of the number of unique productive sequences. Clones differing between time points or between blood and tumor were identified by Fisher's exact test with Benjamini-Hochberg correction at adjusted p below 0.01. TCRdb holds this immuneACCESS table with in-frame rearrangements only. Some clones are missing; in checked studies, unresolved V genes explain under half, and the rest has no known cause. V and J calls and clone size are given by that table; D and trimming were obtained from the DNA. The table for this sample lists about 43,000 clones; 70% to 90% of them were counted only once. The ten top clones hold around 15% of the sample.

Interpreted using the paper, the time point label stands for: pretreatment peripheral blood. A total of 25 to 30 patients with locally advanced or metastatic urothelial carcinoma, treated at Memorial Sloan Kettering on a trial protocol, made up the cohort. Peripheral blood mononuclear cells were collected pretreatment and during treatment, at between 1 and 8 total time points per patient. The Qiagen DNeasy Blood extraction kit was used to purify genomic DNA from total PBMCs and from tumor samples. PBMCs were collected pretreatment and during treatment, and were isolated and stored as previously described.

The sequence was collected from a man aged 60 to 75 with urothelial cancer. The chain is assembled from TRBV9 and TRBJ2-7; TRBD2 fits 9 bases in the junction. Sequences were derived from PBMCs, sampled around atezolizumab (anti-PD-L1) treatment. CDR3 sequence: CASSAGLAGSSYEQYF. Here is the DNA: TGTGCCAGCAGCGCGGGACTAGCCGGGAGCTCCTACGAGCAGTACTTC. Extended through the reference TRBV9 and TRBJ2-7 proteins, this CDR3 yields the full variable domain: DSGVTQTPKHLITATGQRVTLRCSPRSGDLSVYWYQQSLDQGLQFLIQYYNGEERAKGNILERFSAQQFPDLHSELNLSSLELGDSALYFCASSAGLAGSSYEQYFGPGTRLTVT.